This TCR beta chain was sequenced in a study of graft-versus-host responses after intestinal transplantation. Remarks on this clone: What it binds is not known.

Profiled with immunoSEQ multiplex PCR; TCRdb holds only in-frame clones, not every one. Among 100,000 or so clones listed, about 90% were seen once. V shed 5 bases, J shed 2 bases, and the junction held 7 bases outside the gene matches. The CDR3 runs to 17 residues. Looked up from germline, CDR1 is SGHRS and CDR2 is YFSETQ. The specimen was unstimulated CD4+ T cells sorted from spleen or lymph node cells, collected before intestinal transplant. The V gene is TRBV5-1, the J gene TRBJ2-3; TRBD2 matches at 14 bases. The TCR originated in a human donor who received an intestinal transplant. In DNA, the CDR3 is TGCGCCAGCAGTGCACCGGGACTAGCGGGGGCCACAGATACGCAGTATTTT. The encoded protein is CASSAPGLAGATDTQYF.